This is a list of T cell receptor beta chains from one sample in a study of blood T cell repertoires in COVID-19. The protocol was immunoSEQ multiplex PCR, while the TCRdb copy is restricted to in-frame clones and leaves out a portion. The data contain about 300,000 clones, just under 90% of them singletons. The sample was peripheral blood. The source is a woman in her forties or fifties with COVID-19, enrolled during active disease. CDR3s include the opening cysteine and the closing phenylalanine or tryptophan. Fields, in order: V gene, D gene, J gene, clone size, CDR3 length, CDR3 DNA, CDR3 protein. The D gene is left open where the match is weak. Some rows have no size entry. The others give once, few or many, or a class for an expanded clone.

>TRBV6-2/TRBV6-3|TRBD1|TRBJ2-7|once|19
TGTGCCAGCAGTTACGCGAATCAGCCATCGGGACAGGGTTCCTACGAGCAGTACTTC
CASSYANQPSGQGSYEQYF
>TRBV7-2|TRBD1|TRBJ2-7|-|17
TGTGCCAGCAGCTTTGACGCAACGACAGGGAAAACCTACGAGCAGTACTTC
CASSFDATTGKTYEQYF
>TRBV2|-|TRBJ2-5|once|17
TGTGCCAGCCACAGAGGCAGGGGCAGAAGCTCAAAAGAGACCCAGTACTTC
CASHRGRGRSSKETQYF
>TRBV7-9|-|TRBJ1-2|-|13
TGTGCCAGCAGCGGGAGGGACTTCCTCGGCTACACCTTC
CASSGRDFLGYTF
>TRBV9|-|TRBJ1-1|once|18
TGTGCCAGCAGCCCGGGAGGGACTCCAAAAGGGAGGAACACTGAAGCTTTCTTT
CASSPGGTPKGRNTEAFF
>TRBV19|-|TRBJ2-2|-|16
TGTGCCAGTAGTATTTGGGCTAGCCTGAACACCGGGGAGCTGTTTTTT
CASSIWASLNTGELFF
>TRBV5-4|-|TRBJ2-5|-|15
TGTGCCAGCAGCTTGGCCTCAGGGCGGGGAGAGACCCAGTACTTC
CASSLASGRGETQYF
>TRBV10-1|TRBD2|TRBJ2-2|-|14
TGCGCCAGCAGAGGGACTAGCGGTACCGGGGAGCTGTTTTTT
CASRGTSGTGELFF
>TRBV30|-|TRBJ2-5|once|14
TGTGCCTGGAGTCCGGGTCATCTGCAAGAGACCCAGTACTTC
CAWSPGHLQETQYF
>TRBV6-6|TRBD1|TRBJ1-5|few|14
TGTGCCAGCAGGGAAACAGGGGGCAATCAGCCCCAGCATTTT
CASRETGGNQPQHF
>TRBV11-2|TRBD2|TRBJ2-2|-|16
TGTGCCAGCAGCCCTGATAGCGGGAGGAACACCGGGGAGCTGTTTTTT
CASSPDSGRNTGELFF
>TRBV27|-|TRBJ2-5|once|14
TGTGCCAGCAGATCCGGGACTTACGGGGAGACCCAGTACTTC
CASRSGTYGETQYF
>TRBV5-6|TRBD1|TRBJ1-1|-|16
TGTGCCAGCAGCTCCGTTAGTATGGGACAGGGGACTGAAGCTTTCTTT
CASSSVSMGQGTEAFF
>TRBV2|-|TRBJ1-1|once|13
TGTGCCAGCAGTGGAATAAGCGACACTGAAGCTTTCTTT
CASSGISDTEAFF
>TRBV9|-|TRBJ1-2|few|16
TGTGCCAGCAGCCCCACCGGGGGGATAGGGGCCTATGGCTACACCTTC
CASSPTGGIGAYGYTF
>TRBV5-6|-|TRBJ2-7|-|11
TGTGCCAGCAGCTCCTACTACGAGCAGTACTTC
CASSSYYEQYF
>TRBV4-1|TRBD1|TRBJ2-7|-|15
TGCGCCAGCAGGAATCAAGGGACAGGAAACTACGAGCAGTACTTC
CASRNQGTGNYEQYF
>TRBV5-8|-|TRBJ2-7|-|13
TGTGCCAGCAGCCAGGGACTGCCCTACGAGCAGTACTTC
CASSQGLPYEQYF
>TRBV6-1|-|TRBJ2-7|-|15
TGTGCCAGCAGTGAAGGGTGGCGGGTGGGCTACGAGCAGTACTTC
CASSEGWRVGYEQYF
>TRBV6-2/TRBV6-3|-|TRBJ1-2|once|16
TGTGCCAGCAGTTATAGGATAGGAGAGACTAACTATGGCTACACCTTC
CASSYRIGETNYGYTF
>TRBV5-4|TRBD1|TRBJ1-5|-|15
TGTGCCAGCAGCCTGGACAGGGGCCAGCATCAGCCCCAGCATTTT
CASSLDRGQHQPQHF
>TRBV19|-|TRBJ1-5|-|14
TGTGCCAGTATCCCCGGGTCGCGCAATCAGCCCCAGCATTTT
CASIPGSRNQPQHF
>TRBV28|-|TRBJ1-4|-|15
TGTGCCAGCAGTTCGTTCCAGCTGACTAGCGAAAAACTGTTTTTT
CASSSFQLTSEKLFF
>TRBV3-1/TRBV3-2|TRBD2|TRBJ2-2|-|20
TGTGCCAGCAGCCTATGGGGAGGACTAGCGGGAGGTGGGAACACCGGGGAGCTGTTTTTT
CASSLWGGLAGGGNTGELFF
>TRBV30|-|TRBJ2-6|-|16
TGTGCCTGCCGAACCTCAGGAGGCTCTGGGGCCAACGTCCTGACTTTC
CACRTSGGSGANVLTF